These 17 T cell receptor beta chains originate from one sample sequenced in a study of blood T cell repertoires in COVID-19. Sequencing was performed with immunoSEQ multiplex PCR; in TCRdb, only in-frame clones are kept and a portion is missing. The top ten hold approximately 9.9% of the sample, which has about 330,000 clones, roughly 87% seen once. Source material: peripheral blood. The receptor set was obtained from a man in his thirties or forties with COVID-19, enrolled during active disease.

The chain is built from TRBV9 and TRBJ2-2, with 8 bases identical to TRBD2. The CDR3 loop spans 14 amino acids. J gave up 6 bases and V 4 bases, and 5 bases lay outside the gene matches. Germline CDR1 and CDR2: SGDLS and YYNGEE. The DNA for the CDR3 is TGTGCCAGCAGCCCCGGGGGGGCGGCCGGGGAGCTGTTTTTT. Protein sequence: CASSPGGAAGELFF. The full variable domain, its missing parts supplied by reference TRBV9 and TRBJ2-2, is DSGVTQTPKHLITATGQRVTLRCSPRSGDLSVYWYQQSLDQGLQFLIQYYNGEERAKGNILERFSAQQFPDLHSELNLSSLELGDSALYFCASSPGGAAGELFFGEGSRLTVL.

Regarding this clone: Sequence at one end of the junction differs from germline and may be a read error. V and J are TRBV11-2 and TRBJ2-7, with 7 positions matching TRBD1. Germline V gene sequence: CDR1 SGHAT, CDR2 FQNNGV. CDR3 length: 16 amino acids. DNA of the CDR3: TGTGCCAGCAGCTACACTGACCGGGACAGCAGCTACGGGCAGTACTTC. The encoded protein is CASSYTDRDSSYGQYF.

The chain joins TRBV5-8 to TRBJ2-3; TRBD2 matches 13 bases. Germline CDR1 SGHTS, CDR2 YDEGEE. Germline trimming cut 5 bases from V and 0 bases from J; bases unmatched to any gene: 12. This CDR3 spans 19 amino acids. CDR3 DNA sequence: TGTGCCAGCAGGACGAGGTGGACTAGCGGGGGCCCTAGCACAGATACGCAGTATTTT. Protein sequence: CASRTRWTSGGPSTDTQYF.

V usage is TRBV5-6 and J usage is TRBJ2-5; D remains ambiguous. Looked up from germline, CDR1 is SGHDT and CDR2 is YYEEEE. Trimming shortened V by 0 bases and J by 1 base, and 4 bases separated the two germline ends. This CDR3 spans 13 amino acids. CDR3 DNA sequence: TGTGCCAGCAGCTTGGTCTCCCAAGAGACCCAGTACTTC. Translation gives CASSLVSQETQYF.

The CDR3 sequence: CASSLPRLARNQETQYF. CDR3 sequence (DNA): TGTGCCAGCAGTTTACCCCGACTAGCGCGAAATCAAGAGACCCAGTACTTC. The J gene is TRBJ2-5, the V gene TRBV28; the match to TRBD2 covers 8 bases. The CDR3 spans 17 residues. The V and J ends lost 2 bases and 2 bases, in that order; junction bases with no gene match: 10. The germline CDR1 and CDR2 sequences are MDHEN and SYDVKM.

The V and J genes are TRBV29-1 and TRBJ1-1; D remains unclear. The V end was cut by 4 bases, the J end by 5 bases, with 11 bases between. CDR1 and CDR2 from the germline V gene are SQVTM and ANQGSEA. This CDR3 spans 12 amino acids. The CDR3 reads CSVVVVQTEAFF. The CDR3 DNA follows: TGCAGCGTTGTGGTGGTCCAGACTGAAGCTTTCTTT.

DNA for the CDR3: TGTGCCAGCAGCGGCGACAGGGGAACGGTGGAAAACACCATATATTTT. It specifies CASSGDRGTVENTIYF. The chain has TRBV7-9 and TRBJ1-3; 8 nucleotides agree with TRBD1. The V and J ends lost 5 bases and 6 bases, in that order; junction bases with no gene match: 12. The germline CDR1 and CDR2 sequences are SEHNR and FQNEAQ (reference sequence). The CDR3 is 16 residues long.

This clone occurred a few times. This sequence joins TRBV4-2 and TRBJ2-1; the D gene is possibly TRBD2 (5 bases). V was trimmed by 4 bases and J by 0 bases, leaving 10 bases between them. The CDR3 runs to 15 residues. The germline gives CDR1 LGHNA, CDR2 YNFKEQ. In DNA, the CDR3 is TGTGCCAGCAGCCTTGGAGGCAACTCCTACAATGAGCAGTTCTTC. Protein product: CASSLGGNSYNEQFF.

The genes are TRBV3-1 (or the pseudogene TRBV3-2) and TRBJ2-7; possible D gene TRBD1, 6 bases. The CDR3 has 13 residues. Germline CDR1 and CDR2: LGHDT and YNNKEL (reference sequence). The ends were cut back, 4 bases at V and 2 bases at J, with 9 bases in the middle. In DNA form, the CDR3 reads TGTGCCAGCAGCCGGCAGGGGACCTACGAGCAGTACTTC. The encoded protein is CASSRQGTYEQYF.

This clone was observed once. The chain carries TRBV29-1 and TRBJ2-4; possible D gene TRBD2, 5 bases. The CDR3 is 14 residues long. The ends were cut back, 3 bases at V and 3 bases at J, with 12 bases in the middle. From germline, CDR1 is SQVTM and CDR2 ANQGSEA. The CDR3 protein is CSVDWRRHKNIQYF. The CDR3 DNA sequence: TGCAGCGTTGACTGGAGGCGCCACAAAAACATTCAGTACTTC.

Written as DNA, the CDR3 is TGTGCCAGCAGCCCGACAGGGTCCGGCCTGGAAGCTTTCTTT. Translating gives CASSPTGSGLEAFF. J is TRBJ1-1 and V is TRBV28; 7 nucleotides line up with TRBD1. The CDR3 is 14 residues long. Trimming cost V 6 bases and J 8 bases; bases outside gene matches: 12. Germline assignment: CDR1 MDHEN and CDR2 SYDVKM.

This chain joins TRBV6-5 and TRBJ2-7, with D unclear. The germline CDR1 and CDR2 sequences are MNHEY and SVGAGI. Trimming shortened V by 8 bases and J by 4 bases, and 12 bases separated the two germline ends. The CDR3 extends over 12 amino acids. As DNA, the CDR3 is TGTGCCAGCCACAAAACCCCTTACGAGCAGTACTTC. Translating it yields CASHKTPYEQYF.

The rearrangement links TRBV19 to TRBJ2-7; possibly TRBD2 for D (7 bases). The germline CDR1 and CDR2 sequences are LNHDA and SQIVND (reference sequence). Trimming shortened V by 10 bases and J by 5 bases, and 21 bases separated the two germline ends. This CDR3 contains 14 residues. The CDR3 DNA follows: TGTGCCACCTCGGGGGGCGCCCTACTGGACGAGCAGTACTTC. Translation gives CATSGGALLDEQYF.

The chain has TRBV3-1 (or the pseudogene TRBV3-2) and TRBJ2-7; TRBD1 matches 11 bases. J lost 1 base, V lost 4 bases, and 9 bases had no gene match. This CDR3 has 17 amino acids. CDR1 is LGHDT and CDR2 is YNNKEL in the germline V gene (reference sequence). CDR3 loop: CASSRPPGQGGSYEQYF. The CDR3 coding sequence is TGTGCCAGCAGCCGACCTCCGGGACAGGGGGGATCCTACGAGCAGTACTTC.

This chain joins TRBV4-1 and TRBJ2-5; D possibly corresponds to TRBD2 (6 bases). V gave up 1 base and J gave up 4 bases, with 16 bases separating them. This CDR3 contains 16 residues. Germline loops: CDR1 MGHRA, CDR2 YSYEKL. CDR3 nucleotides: TGCGCCAGCAGCCAAGGGAGGGGAAGGTCAGGAGAGACCCAGTACTTC. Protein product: CASSQGRGRSGETQYF.

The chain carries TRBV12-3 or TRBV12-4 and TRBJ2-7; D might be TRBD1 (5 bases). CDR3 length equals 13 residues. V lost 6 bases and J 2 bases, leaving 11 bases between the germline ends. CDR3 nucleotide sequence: TGTGCCAGCAGAACTACAGGCCCCTACGAGCAGTACTTC. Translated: CASRTTGPYEQYF.

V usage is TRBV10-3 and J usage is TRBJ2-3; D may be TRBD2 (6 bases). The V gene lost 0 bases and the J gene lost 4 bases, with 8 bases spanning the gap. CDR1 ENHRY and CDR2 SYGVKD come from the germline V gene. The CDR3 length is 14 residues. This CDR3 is CAISESGGADTQYF. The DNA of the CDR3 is TGTGCCATCAGTGAGTCCGGAGGGGCAGATACGCAGTATTTT.